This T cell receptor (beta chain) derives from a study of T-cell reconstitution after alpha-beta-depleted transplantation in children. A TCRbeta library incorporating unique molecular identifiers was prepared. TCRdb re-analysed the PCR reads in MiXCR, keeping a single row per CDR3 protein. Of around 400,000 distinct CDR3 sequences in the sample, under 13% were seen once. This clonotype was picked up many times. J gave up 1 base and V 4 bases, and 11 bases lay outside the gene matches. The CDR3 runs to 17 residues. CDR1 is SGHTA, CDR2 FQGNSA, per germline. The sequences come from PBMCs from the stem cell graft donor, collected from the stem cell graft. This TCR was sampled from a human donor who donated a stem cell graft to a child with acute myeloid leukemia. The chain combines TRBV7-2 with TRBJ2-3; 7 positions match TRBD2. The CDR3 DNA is TGTGCCAGCAGCTCCCGGCAAGGGGCGGGAGGCACAGATACGCAGTATTTT. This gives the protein CASSSRQGAGGTDTQYF.